The 9 T cell receptor beta chains reported below all come from one sample, sequenced in a study of T cell responses to AZD1222 COVID-19 vaccine. The protocol was immunoSEQ multiplex PCR, while the TCRdb copy is restricted to in-frame clones and leaves out a portion. The sample yields more than 85,000 clones, roughly 89% seen once. The source was peripheral blood, collected on day 0 of AZD1222 vaccination. The receptors here all came from an adult in good health.

Written as DNA, the CDR3 is TGTGCCAGCAGCGAGTTGACAGGCGTTGGCAATCAGCCCCAGCATTTT. Residues: CASSELTGVGNQPQHF. The chain couples TRBV7-8 to TRBJ1-5; a weak D match, TRBD1 (6 bases). The V end was cut by 5 bases, the J end by 2 bases, with 16 bases between. The CDR3 has 16 residues. CDR1 is SGHVS and CDR2 is FQNEAQ in the germline V gene.

This clone came up once. This chain links TRBV7-2 with TRBJ2-2; D not certain. The V end was cut by 6 bases, the J end by 5 bases, with 10 bases between. The CDR3 length is 13 residues. Germline assignment: CDR1 SGHTA and CDR2 FQGNSA. The CDR3 nucleotides are TGTGCCAGCAGGCAAGTTGGTACCGGGGAGCTGTTTTTT. As protein: CASRQVGTGELFF.

This chain uses TRBV12-3 or TRBV12-4 with TRBJ2-7; D is unresolved. The CDR3 is made up of 12 amino acids. The V end lost 6 bases, the J end lost 1 base, and 7 bases lay between the germline ends. The CDR3 DNA reads TGTGCCAGCAGGTCTGGGTCCTACGAGCAGTACTTC. Translating gives CASRSGSYEQYF.

J is TRBJ1-6 and V is TRBV30; the D gene is possibly TRBD1 (6 bases). Trimming pared 4 bases from V and 7 bases from J, leaving 14 bases between. The CDR3 runs to 14 residues. The germline V gene encodes CDR1 GTSNPN and CDR2 SVGIG (reference sequence). The CDR3 DNA reads TGTGCCTGGACGTGGTACAGGGACAATTCACCCCTCCACTTT. Amino acid sequence: CAWTWYRDNSPLHF.

The chain combines TRBV28 with TRBJ2-7; weak D call: TRBD1 (5 bases). Germline V gives CDR1 MDHEN, CDR2 SYDVKM. V was shortened by 4 bases and J by 2 bases, with 9 bases between the two germline ends. This CDR3 region has 13 residues. Here the CDR3 reads CASSSTVTYEQYF. The DNA of the CDR3 is TGTGCCAGCAGTTCGACAGTCACCTACGAGCAGTACTTC.

The CDR3 DNA is TGCAGTGCTAGTGGTGAGGTTTGGACAGGAGGCGGCTACACCTTC. Translating gives CSASGEVWTGGGYTF. The chain combines TRBV20-1 with TRBJ1-2, with TRBD1 matching 7 bases. Trimming cost V 3 bases and J 8 bases; bases outside gene matches: 15. Germline-derived CDR1 and CDR2 are DFQATT and SNEGSKA (reference sequence). This CDR3 has 15 amino acids.

This clone was observed a single time. V gene TRBV11-3 combines with J gene TRBJ2-1; D gene ambiguous. The CDR3 is 13 residues long. V lost 5 bases, J lost 2 bases, and 7 bases lay in between. Germline-derived CDR1 and CDR2 are SGHNT and YENEEA. The CDR3 here is CASSLGTYNEQFF. Written as DNA, the CDR3 is TGTGCCAGCAGCCTTGGCACCTACAATGAGCAGTTCTTC.

Here the CDR3 DNA reads TGTGCCAGCAGGCTGCACCTCGACAGGGCCACTGAAGCTTTCTTT. Translating gives CASRLHLDRATEAFF. This chain uses TRBV27 with TRBJ1-1; 7 bases are a match to TRBD1. From germline, CDR1 is MNHEY and CDR2 SMNVEV (reference sequence). This CDR3 spans 15 amino acids. Unmatched junction bases numbered 11, after V lost 6 bases and J lost 4 bases.

The chain combines TRBV5-5 with TRBJ1-1; 7 bases agree with TRBD1. The CDR3 sequence is 16 residues long. Germline-derived CDR1 and CDR2 are SGHKS and YYEKEE (reference sequence). Trimming at V came to 4 bases and at J to 1 base, leaving 10 bases not matched to a gene. CDR3 nucleotide sequence: TGTGCCAGCAGCCCGCCGAGGGGGACAGCGAACACTGAAGCTTTCTTT. Protein sequence: CASSPPRGTANTEAFF.